The source of this T cell receptor beta chain is a study of beta chain features in type 1 diabetes. Overall study results and limits: Patients' naive, central memory and Treg TCRB repertoires seemed closer to one another than those of healthy donors. Short templates might get an advantage during PCR, and this would be equal in patients and controls. Across all four CD4+ subsets, people with type 1 diabetes showed modestly shorter TCRB CDR3s.

This clone was found a few times. What it recognizes is unknown. Trimming cost V 5 bases and J 3 bases; bases outside gene matches: 5. The CDR3 is 14 residues long. The germline V gene encodes CDR1 SNHLY and CDR2 FYNNEI. Every donor had blood drawn once into heparin, roughly 100 mL on average. Purities in excess of 95% were seen in all sorted populations. The whole isolated RNA underwent reverse transcription, so sequencing captured expressed TCRB transcripts. Clones were sequenced by immunoSEQ multiplex PCR, and TCRdb holds only the in-frame ones, with some missing. The top ten hold 0.5% of the sample, which has about 180,000 clones, 6% to 9% seen once.

The sequence was collected from a man between 18 and 35 years old with type 1 diabetes. Input material: central memory CD4+ T cells from blood. This rearrangement joins TRBV2 to TRBJ2-7, with TRBD2 matching 9 bases. The CDR3 nucleotides are TGTGCCAGCAGTTTTAGCGGGGGACACTACGAGCAGTACTTC. Amino acid sequence: CASSFSGGHYEQYF.